This entry lists 10 T cell receptor beta chains sequenced from one sample in a study of cytomegalovirus exposure and HLA in healthy donors. Primers: 60 Vbeta forward and 13 Jbeta reverse. Sequencing used immunoSEQ multiplex PCR; TCRdb keeps in-frame clones, though not all of them. Of about 150,000 clones in the sample, roughly 63% were seen once. Source material: PBMCs. The receptors were sampled from a woman aged 55-70 years in good health and CMV-seropositive.

The chain links TRBV5-4 to TRBJ2-3, with 12 bases lining up with TRBD2. This CDR3 is built from 18 residues. Germline loops: CDR1 SGHNT, CDR2 YYREEE (reference sequence). V shed 4 bases, J shed 5 bases, and the junction held 14 bases outside the gene matches. The CDR3 DNA follows: TGTGCCAGCAGCCTTCGGACTAGCGGGGCGGTACCACAAGATACGCAGTATTTT. Amino acids: CASSLRTSGAVPQDTQYF.

The V gene is TRBV30, the J gene TRBJ2-5; tentatively, D is TRBD2 (5 bases). The V and J ends lost 0 bases and 5 bases respectively, with 7 bases between them. The CDR3 spans 12 residues. Germline CDR1 GTSNPN, CDR2 SVGIG (reference sequence). DNA for the CDR3: TGTGCCTGGAGTGTACTAGGGGAGACCCAGTACTTC. Translating it yields CAWSVLGETQYF. The whole variable domain, remainder taken from reference TRBV30 and TRBJ2-5, is SQTIHQWPATLVQPVGSPLSLECTVEGTSNPNLYWYRQAAGRGLQLLFYSVGIGQISSEVPQNLSASRPQDRQFILSSKKLLLSDSGFYLCAWSVLGETQYFGPGTRLLVL.

This clone was found once. The DNA for the CDR3 is TGTGCCAGTAGTTTAGCTAGCAGTAACAATGAGCAGTTCTTC. The encoded protein is CASSLASSNNEQFF. This chain links TRBV19 with TRBJ2-1, with D maybe TRBD2 (5 bases). V shed 5 bases and J shed 5 bases, with 13 bases lying between them. Germline V gene sequence: CDR1 LNHDA, CDR2 SQIVND (reference sequence). The CDR3 runs to 14 residues.

A word on this clone: The same CDR3 also results from other DNA sequences found in this sample. This rearrangement joins TRBV11-2 to TRBJ2-3, with no clear D. Trimming left V 2 bases short and J 6 bases short, with 6 bases between. The CDR3 runs 12 residues. Per the germline V gene, CDR1 is SGHAT and CDR2 is FQNNGV. DNA of the CDR3: TGTGCCAGCAGCTTATTCTCGGATACGCAGTATTTT. This codes for CASSLFSDTQYF.

This chain links TRBV5-1 with TRBJ2-7; 7 bases are a match to TRBD1. The germline CDR1 and CDR2 sequences are SGHRS and YFSETQ. The J segment lost 5 bases and the V segment lost 3 bases, leaving 8 bases of the junction unmatched. The CDR3 is made up of 14 amino acids. The chain's CDR3 is CASSWTGQFDEQYF. As DNA, the CDR3 is TGCGCCAGCAGCTGGACGGGACAGTTCGACGAGCAGTACTTC.

V usage is TRBV10-1 and J usage is TRBJ2-1, with TRBD2 matching 8 bases. With 5 bases clipped from V and 9 bases from J, the junction kept 6 bases outside the gene matches. The CDR3 has 13 residues. Germline loops: CDR1 WNHNN, CDR2 SYGVQD (reference sequence). As DNA, the CDR3 is TGCGCCAGCAGTATGGGGGCGGGAGGTGAGCAGTTCTTC. Protein sequence: CASSMGAGGEQFF.

The chain has TRBV9 and TRBJ2-5; possible D gene TRBD2, 6 bases. Trimming stripped 0 bases from V and 5 bases from J, with 8 bases between. The CDR3 is 13 amino acids. Germline CDR1 and CDR2: SGDLS and YYNGEE. CDR3 coding DNA: TGTGCCAGCAGCGTAGGGACTAAGGAGACCCAGTACTTC. Amino acid sequence: CASSVGTKETQYF.

V gene TRBV19 combines with J gene TRBJ2-7, with TRBD2 matching over 8 bases. J gave up 3 bases and V 6 bases, and 4 bases lay outside the gene matches. Germline V gene lookup returns CDR1 LNHDA and CDR2 SQIVND (reference sequence). CDR3 length equals 13 residues. In nucleotides, the CDR3 is TGTGCCAGTAGACTAGCGGCCAACTACGAGCAGTACTTC. It translates to CASRLAANYEQYF.

The chain carries TRBV5-1 and TRBJ1-6; TRBD1 might be the D (6 bases). Trimming left V 0 bases short and J 9 bases short, with 13 bases between. The CDR3 is made up of 15 amino acids. In germline, CDR1 is SGHRS, CDR2 YFSETQ. Here the CDR3 reads CASSLEGGVISPLHF. The CDR3 DNA sequence: TGCGCCAGCAGCTTGGAGGGGGGGGTGATTTCACCCCTCCACTTT.

The chain joins TRBV5-1 to TRBJ2-1, with 10 bases lining up with TRBD2. The CDR3 totals 17 residues. J lost 6 bases, V lost 2 bases, and 11 bases had no gene match. Germline-derived CDR1 and CDR2 are SGHRS and YFSETQ. CDR3: CASSLSGRAYVSNEQFF. In DNA, the CDR3 is TGCGCCAGCAGCTTAAGCGGGAGGGCCTATGTGTCCAATGAGCAGTTCTTC.